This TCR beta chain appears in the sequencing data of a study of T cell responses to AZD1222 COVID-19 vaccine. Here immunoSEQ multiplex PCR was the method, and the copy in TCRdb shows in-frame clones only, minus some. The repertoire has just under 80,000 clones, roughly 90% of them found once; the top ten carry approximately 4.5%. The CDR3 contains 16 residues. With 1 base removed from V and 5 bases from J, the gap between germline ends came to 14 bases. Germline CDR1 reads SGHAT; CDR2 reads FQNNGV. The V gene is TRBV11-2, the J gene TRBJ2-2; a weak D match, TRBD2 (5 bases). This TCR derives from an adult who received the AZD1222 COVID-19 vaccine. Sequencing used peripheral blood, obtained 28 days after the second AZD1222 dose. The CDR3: CASSLGVGSSTGELFF. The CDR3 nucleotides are TGTGCCAGCAGCTTAGGTGTGGGGAGCTCTACCGGGGAGCTGTTTTTT.